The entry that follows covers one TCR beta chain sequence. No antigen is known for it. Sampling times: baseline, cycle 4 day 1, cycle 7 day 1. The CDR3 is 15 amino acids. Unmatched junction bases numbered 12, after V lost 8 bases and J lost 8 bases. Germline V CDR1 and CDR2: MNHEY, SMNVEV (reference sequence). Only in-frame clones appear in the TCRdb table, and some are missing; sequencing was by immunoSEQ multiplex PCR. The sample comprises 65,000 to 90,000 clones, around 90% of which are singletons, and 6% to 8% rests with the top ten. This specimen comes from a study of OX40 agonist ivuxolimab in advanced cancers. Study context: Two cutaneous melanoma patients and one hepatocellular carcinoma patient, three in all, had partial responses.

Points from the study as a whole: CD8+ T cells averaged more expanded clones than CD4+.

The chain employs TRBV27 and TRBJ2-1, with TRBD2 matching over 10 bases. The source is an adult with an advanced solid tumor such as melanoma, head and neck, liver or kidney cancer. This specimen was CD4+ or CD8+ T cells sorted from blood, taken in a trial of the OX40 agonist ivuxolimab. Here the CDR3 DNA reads TGTGCCAGCGGGCTACTAGCGGGGCCCCCGGATGAGCAGTTCTTC. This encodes CASGLLAGPPDEQFF.